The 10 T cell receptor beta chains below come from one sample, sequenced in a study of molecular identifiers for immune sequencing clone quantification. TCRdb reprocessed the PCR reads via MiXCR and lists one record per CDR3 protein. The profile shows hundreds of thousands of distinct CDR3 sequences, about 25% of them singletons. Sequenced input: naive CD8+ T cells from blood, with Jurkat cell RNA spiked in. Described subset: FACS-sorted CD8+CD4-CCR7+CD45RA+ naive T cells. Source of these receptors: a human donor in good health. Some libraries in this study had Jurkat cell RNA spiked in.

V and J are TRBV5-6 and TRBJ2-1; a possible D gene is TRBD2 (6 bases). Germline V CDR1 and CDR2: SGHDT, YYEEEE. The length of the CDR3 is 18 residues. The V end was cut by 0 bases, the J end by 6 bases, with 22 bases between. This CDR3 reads CASSLVGGGPYIPNEQFF. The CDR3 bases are TGTGCCAGCAGCTTGGTCGGGGGAGGACCCTACATCCCCAATGAGCAGTTCTTC.

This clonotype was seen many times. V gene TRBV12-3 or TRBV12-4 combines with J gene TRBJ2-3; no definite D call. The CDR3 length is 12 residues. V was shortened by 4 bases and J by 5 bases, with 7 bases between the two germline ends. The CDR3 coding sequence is TGTGCCAGCAGTTCCCACATAGATACGCAGTATTTT. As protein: CASSSHIDTQYF.

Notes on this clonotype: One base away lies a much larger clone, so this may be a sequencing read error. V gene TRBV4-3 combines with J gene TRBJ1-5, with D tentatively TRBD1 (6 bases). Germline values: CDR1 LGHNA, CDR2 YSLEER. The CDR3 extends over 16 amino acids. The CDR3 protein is CASSQDVAGVNQPPHF. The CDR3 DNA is TGCGCCAGCAGCCAAGATGTAGCAGGGGTTAATCAGCCCCCGCATTTT.

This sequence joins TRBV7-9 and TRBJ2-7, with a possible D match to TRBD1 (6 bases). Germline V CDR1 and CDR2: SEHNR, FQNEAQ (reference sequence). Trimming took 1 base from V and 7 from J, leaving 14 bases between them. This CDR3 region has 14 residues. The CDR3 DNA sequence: TGTGCCAGCAGCTTAGAGTTGGGGGCGGGTGAGCAGTACTTC. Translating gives CASSLELGAGEQYF.

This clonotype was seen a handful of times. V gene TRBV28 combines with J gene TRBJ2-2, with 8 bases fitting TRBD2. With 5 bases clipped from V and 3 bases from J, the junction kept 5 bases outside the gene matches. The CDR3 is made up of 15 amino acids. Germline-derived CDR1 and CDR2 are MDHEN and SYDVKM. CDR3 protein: CASSGAGVYTGELFF. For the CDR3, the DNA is TGTGCCAGCAGTGGAGCGGGAGTTTACACCGGGGAGCTGTTTTTT.

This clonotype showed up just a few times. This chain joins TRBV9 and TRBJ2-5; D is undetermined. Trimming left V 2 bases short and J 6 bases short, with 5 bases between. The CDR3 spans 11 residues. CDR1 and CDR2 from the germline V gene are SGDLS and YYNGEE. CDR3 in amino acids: CASSVGQTQYF. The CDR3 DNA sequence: TGTGCCAGCAGCGTCGGGCAGACCCAGTACTTC.

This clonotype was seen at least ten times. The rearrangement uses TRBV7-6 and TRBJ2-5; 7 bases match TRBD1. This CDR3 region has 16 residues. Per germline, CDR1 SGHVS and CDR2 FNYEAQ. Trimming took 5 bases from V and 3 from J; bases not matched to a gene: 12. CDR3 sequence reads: CASSPWAGTEKETQYF. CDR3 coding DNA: TGTGCCAGCAGCCCTTGGGCCGGGACAGAAAAAGAGACCCAGTACTTC.

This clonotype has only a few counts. CDR3 sequence (DNA): TGCGCCAGCACCCAGGCCATTACAGGGGGGGGAGCTTTCTTT. This gives the protein CASTQAITGGGAFF. The rearrangement joins TRBV4-3 to TRBJ1-1, with 8 bases identical to TRBD1. From germline, CDR1 is LGHNA and CDR2 YSLEER. Germline trimming cut 7 bases from V and 10 bases from J; bases unmatched to any gene: 14. The CDR3 runs 14 residues.

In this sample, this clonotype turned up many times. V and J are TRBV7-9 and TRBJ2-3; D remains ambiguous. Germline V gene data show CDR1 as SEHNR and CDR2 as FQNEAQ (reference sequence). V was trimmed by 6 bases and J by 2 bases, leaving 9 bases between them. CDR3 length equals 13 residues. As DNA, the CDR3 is TGTGCCAGCAGTCTAGAGCACACAGATACGCAGTATTTT. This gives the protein CASSLEHTDTQYF.

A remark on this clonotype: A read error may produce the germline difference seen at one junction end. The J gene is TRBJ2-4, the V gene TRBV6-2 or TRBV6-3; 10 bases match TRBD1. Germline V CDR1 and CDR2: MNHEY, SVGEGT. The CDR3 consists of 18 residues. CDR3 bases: TGTGCCTGCAGTCGAGGGACAGGGGAAACTCTAGCCAAAAACATTCAGTACTTC. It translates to CACSRGTGETLAKNIQYF.